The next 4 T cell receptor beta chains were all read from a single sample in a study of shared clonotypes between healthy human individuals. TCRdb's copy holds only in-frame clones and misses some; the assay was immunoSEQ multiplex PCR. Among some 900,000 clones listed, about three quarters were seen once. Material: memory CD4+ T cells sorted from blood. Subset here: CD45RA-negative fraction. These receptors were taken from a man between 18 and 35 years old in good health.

Written as DNA, the CDR3 is TGCGCCAGCAGCCCACCTGTTCTCGAGGTCTATGGCTACACCTTC. Residues: CASSPPVLEVYGYTF. This rearrangement joins TRBV4-1 to TRBJ1-2; D is unresolved. The V end lost 4 bases, the J end lost 4 bases, and 16 bases lay between the germline ends. This CDR3 comprises 15 residues. CDR1 and CDR2 from the germline V gene are MGHRA and YSYEKL.

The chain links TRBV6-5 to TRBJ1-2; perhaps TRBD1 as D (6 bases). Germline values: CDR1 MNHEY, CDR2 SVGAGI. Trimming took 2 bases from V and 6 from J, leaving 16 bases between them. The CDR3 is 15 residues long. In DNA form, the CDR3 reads TGTGCCAGCAGTTACGGCGGGACAATACGAAATGGCTACACCTTC. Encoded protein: CASSYGGTIRNGYTF.

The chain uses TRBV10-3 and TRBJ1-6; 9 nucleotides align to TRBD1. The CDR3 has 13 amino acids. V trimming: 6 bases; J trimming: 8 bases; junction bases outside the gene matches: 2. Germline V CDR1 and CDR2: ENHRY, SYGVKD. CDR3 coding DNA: TGTGCCATCAGGGACAGGGGTGATTCACCCCTCCACTTT. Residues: CAIRDRGDSPLHF.

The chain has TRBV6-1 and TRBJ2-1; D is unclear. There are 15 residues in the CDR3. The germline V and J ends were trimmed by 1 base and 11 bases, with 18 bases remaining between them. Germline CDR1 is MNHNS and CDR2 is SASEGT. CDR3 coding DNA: TGTGCCAGCAGTGAAGGGGCCAGAACGACAATGAAGCAGTTCTTC. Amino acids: CASSEGARTTMKQFF.